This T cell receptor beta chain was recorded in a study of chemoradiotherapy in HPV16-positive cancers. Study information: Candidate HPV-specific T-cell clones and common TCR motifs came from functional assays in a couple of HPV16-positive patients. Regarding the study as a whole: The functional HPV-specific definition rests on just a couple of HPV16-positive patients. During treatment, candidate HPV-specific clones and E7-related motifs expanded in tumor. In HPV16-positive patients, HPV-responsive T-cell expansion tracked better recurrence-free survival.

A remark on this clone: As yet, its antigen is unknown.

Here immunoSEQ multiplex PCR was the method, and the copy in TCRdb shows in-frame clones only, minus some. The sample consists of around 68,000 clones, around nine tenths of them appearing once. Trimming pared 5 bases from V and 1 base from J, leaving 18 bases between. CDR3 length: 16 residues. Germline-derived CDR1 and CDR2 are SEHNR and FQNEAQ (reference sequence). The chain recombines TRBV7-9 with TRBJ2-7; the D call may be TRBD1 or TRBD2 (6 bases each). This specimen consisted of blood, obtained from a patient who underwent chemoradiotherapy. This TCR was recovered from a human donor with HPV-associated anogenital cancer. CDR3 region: CASSAGGGRLSYEQYF. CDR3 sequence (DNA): TGTGCCAGCAGCGCCGGGGGCGGTCGTCTATCCTACGAGCAGTACTTC.